The 21 T cell receptor beta chains presented below share a single source sample, sequenced in a study of metastatic and nonmetastatic thyroid tumors. TCRdb reanalyzed the PCR reads via MiXCR. The sample consists of about 9,000 clones, roughly 14% of them appearing once. Among the patients, none had received any treatment before thyroid surgery. Source material: blood. Receptor source: a female donor with papillary thyroid cancer or a benign thyroid nodule (not recorded which). Some clones in this sample may be carry-over from other donors' samples.

The table lists this clone with a few counts. The chain links TRBV2 to TRBJ1-5; D uncertain. Germline V gene sequence: CDR1 SNHLY, CDR2 FYNNEI. V was clipped by 5 bases and J by 5 bases, with 13 bases between them. The CDR3 runs 14 residues. The CDR3 loop reads CASSPRGIDQPQHF. The CDR3 nucleotides are TGTGCCAGCAGTCCCCGGGGTATCGATCAGCCCCAGCATTTT.

The V call is TRBV19, the J call TRBJ1-1; D is possibly TRBD1 (6 bases). Germline values: CDR1 LNHDA, CDR2 SQIVND (reference sequence). CDR3 length: 16 amino acids. The V and J ends lost 3 bases and 1 base respectively, with 15 bases between them. The CDR3 loop is CASSIGEDRTNTEAFF. CDR3 nucleotides: TGTGCCAGTAGTATCGGGGAAGACAGGACGAACACTGAAGCTTTCTTT.

This clone was counted only a few times. This chain connects TRBV2 to TRBJ1-6; 9 bases are a match to TRBD1. CDR1 SNHLY and CDR2 FYNNEI come from the germline V gene. V lost 7 bases, J lost 9 bases, and 7 bases stayed unmatched. CDR3 length: 14 residues. CDR3 amino acids: CASTTGTGSSPLHF. CDR3 sequence (DNA): TGTGCCAGCACGACGGGGACAGGGAGTTCACCCCTCCACTTT.

The sample holds many counts of this clone. V and J are TRBV11-2 and TRBJ2-5; D remains ambiguous. Trimming left V 2 bases short and J 2 bases short, with 3 bases between. CDR3 length equals 12 residues. From germline, CDR1 is SGHAT and CDR2 FQNNGV. CDR3 sequence reads: CASSLNQETQYF. CDR3 bases: TGTGCCAGCAGCTTAAATCAAGAGACCCAGTACTTC.

This sequence joins TRBV6-2 or TRBV6-3 and TRBJ2-1, with 9 bases identical to TRBD1. Per the germline V gene, CDR1 is MNHEY and CDR2 is SVGEGT. Germline trimming cut 2 bases from V and 1 base from J; bases unmatched to any gene: 6. The CDR3 sequence is 17 residues long. CDR3 coding DNA: TGTGCCAGCAGTTACAGCCCGACAGGGGGTTCCTACAATGAGCAGTTCTTC. It is translated as CASSYSPTGGSYNEQFF.

Relative to its sample, this clone is medium-sized. The V call is TRBV19, the J call TRBJ2-2; maybe TRBD1 (6 bases). This CDR3 has 13 residues. V lost 3 bases, J lost 7 bases, and 9 bases lay in between. Per the germline V gene, CDR1 is LNHDA and CDR2 is SQIVND (reference sequence). The CDR3 sequence is CASSIQGFGELFF. CDR3 sequence (DNA): TGTGCCAGTAGTATCCAGGGGTTCGGGGAGCTGTTTTTT.

The sample holds many counts of this clone. This chain joins TRBV10-2 and TRBJ2-3; D may be TRBD1 (5 bases). This CDR3 is built from 13 residues. The germline gives CDR1 WSHSY, CDR2 SAAADI. The V gene lost 7 bases and the J gene lost 2 bases, with 10 bases spanning the gap. CDR3 sequence: CASIRVPTDTQYF. The CDR3 nucleotides read TGCGCCAGCATCAGGGTCCCCACAGATACGCAGTATTTT.

This clone was counted many times. V and J are TRBV7-9 and TRBJ2-1, with 8 bases matching TRBD2. The V and J ends lost 6 bases and 4 bases, in that order; junction bases with no gene match: 5. The CDR3 has 14 amino acids. CDR1 is SEHNR, CDR2 FQNEAQ, per germline (reference sequence). The CDR3 sequence is CASRVAGPYNEQFF. The CDR3 DNA reads as TGTGCCAGCAGGGTAGCGGGACCTTACAATGAGCAGTTCTTC.

By frequency in the sample, this clone is medium-sized (0.01 to 0.1%). The chain has TRBV24-1 and TRBJ2-2; D may be TRBD1 (6 bases). The CDR3 covers 17 residues. Germline CDR1 and CDR2: KGHDR and SFDVKD. The V end lost 4 bases, the J end lost 5 bases, and 19 bases lay between the germline ends. CDR3 DNA: TGTGCCACCAGTGAGGCGAAACAGGGATATGCGACCGGGGAGCTGTTTTTT. Residues: CATSEAKQGYATGELFF.

This sequence joins TRBV11-2 and TRBJ2-7; D may be TRBD1 (6 bases). This CDR3 spans 14 amino acids. V dropped 4 bases and J dropped 2 bases, with 12 bases sitting between them. Germline V CDR1 and CDR2: SGHAT, FQNNGV. The CDR3 nucleotides are TGTGCCAGCAGCTCCGGGACACTACCCTACGAGCAGTACTTC. It codes for CASSSGTLPYEQYF.

This clone has at least ten counts. This chain connects TRBV4-3 to TRBJ2-1; 8 positions agree with TRBD1. V dropped 0 bases and J dropped 0; count of bases not matched to a gene: 4. Germline V gives CDR1 LGHNA, CDR2 YSLEER. The CDR3 loop spans 17 amino acids. The CDR3 DNA sequence: TGCGCCAGCAGCCAAGACAGGGGGCTGAGCTCCTACAATGAGCAGTTCTTC. Translating it yields CASSQDRGLSSYNEQFF.

This clone was picked up a small number of times. The chain is built from TRBV6-1 and TRBJ2-2, with D unclear. CDR3 length equals 15 residues. Between the trimmed V and J ends, which lost 3 bases and 4 bases, there was a span of 12 bases. The germline V gene has CDR1 MNHNS and CDR2 SASEGT. DNA of the CDR3: TGTGCCAGCAGTGATGGTAGGGAAGGCACCGGGGAGCTGTTTTTT. It yields the protein CASSDGREGTGELFF.

This chain links TRBV11-2 with TRBJ2-3; 12 nucleotides align to TRBD2. The trim removed 6 bases at V and 8 bases at J, leaving 12 bases unmatched. Germline loops: CDR1 SGHAT, CDR2 FQNNGV. This CDR3 spans 16 amino acids. The CDR3 coding sequence is TGTGCCAGCAGTGAGACTAGCGGGAGTTCCCCAAGTACGCAGTATTTT. This translates into CASSETSGSSPSTQYF.

By sample share, this clone is medium-sized. This rearrangement joins TRBV10-3 to TRBJ2-3; D possibly uses TRBD1 or TRBD2 (5 bases each). This CDR3 has 16 residues. Germline CDR1 ENHRY, CDR2 SYGVKD. Trimming took 0 bases from V and 0 from J, leaving 10 bases between them. The CDR3 reads CAISESGTTSTDTQYF. The CDR3 DNA follows: TGTGCCATCAGTGAGTCCGGGACGACTAGCACAGATACGCAGTATTTT.

In the case of this clone: A read error is likely, as this CDR3 ends without the conserved phenylalanine or tryptophan. The chain combines TRBV12-3 or TRBV12-4 with TRBJ2-7; TRBD1 matches at 8 bases. The CDR3 extends over 12 amino acids. V gave up 8 bases and J gave up 6 bases; unmatched junction bases: 6. The CDR3 loop is CASRDRGREQYL. The CDR3 nucleotides are TGTGCCAGCCGAGACAGGGGACGCGAGCAGTACTTA.

The chain uses TRBV5-1 and TRBJ2-2, with 8 bases identical to TRBD1. The CDR3 consists of 14 residues. V shed 4 bases, J shed 4 bases, and the junction held 3 bases outside the gene matches. The germline gives CDR1 SGHRS, CDR2 YFSETQ. The CDR3 sequence is CASSTGQVTGELFF. The CDR3 nucleotides read TGCGCCAGCAGCACGGGACAGGTCACCGGGGAGCTGTTTTTT.

In its sample, this clone is medium-sized. V and J are TRBV6-1 and TRBJ1-4, with 10 bases matching TRBD1. The ends lost 9 bases at V and 8 bases at J; junction bases unmatched: 6. This CDR3 contains 13 residues. Germline V lookup: CDR1 MNHNS, CDR2 SASEGT. DNA for the CDR3: TGTGCCAGTAGGGACAGGGGTAAAGAAAAACTGTTTTTT. Translated: CASRDRGKEKLFF.

This clone was detected many times. The chain uses TRBV20-1 and TRBJ2-3, with D possibly being TRBD1 or TRBD2 (5 bases each). CDR1 is DFQATT, CDR2 SNEGSKA, per germline (reference sequence). There are 15 residues in the CDR3. The V end lost 1 base, the J end lost 4 bases, and 15 bases lay between the germline ends. The CDR3 protein is CSARARGVVPDTQYF. The CDR3 DNA follows: TGCAGTGCTAGAGCTAGAGGGGTCGTCCCAGATACGCAGTATTTT.

Concerning this clone: The CDR3 ends on some other residue instead of the conserved phenylalanine or tryptophan, so this is likely a read error. No DNA is shown, since the ends of the CDR3 on it are uncertain; the CDR3 is the one TCRdb lists. The J gene is TRBJ2-7, the V gene TRBV19; TRBD1 reflects the table's D call only, with no check against the DNA. CDR1 and CDR2 from the germline V gene are LNHDA and SQIVND (reference sequence). Including both end residues, the CDR3 is 8 amino acids long. The CDR3 spells CAIPNRDR.

By frequency in the sample, this clone is medium-sized. The chain couples TRBV24-1 to TRBJ2-3; D could derive from TRBD1 or TRBD2 (5 bases each). The CDR3 extends over 15 amino acids. Trimming removed 0 bases at V and 0 bases at J, with 6 bases between. Germline lookup yields CDR1 KGHDR and CDR2 SFDVKD. The CDR3 coding sequence is TGTGCCACCAGTGATTTGCGGGACAGCACAGATACGCAGTATTTT. Protein sequence: CATSDLRDSTDTQYF.

This clone was counted at least ten times. The rearrangement uses TRBV12-3 or TRBV12-4 and TRBJ2-3, with D possibly being TRBD2 (6 bases). Trimming took off 4 bases at V and 12 bases at J, with 17 bases between the two ends. CDR3 length equals 13 residues. This CDR3 reads CASSWESGEIQYF. The CDR3 bases are TGTGCCAGCAGTTGGGAATCGGGGGAAATTCAGTATTTT.